One sample yielded the 19 T cell receptor beta chains listed below, sequenced in a study of neurological immune-mediated disorders. In TCRdb, the 5' RACE reads were re-called with MiXCR into one record per CDR3 protein. The table records tens of thousands of distinct CDR3 sequences, nearly 7.5% of them present only once. Sequenced material: PBMCs. The receptors were sampled from a woman between 35 and 50 years old in good health.

This clonotype was counted at least ten times. The rearrangement links TRBV5-1 to TRBJ1-1; no reliable D call. The CDR3 loop spans 14 amino acids. Per germline, CDR1 SGHRS and CDR2 YFSETQ. Trimming stripped 1 base from V and 0 bases from J, with 7 bases between. The CDR3 sequence is CASSLLEVNTEAFF. CDR3 in DNA: TGCGCCAGCAGCTTGCTAGAGGTGAACACTGAAGCTTTCTTT.

This clonotype was recorded at least ten times. Written as DNA, the CDR3 is TGTGCCAGCAAGGACTATAAAGGGGGTAAAAAAGCTTTCTTT. It encodes CASKDYKGGKKAFF. V gene TRBV6-2 or TRBV6-3 combines with J gene TRBJ1-1, with a tentative D call TRBD1 (6 bases). Per the germline V gene, CDR1 is MNHEY and CDR2 is SVGEGT. The CDR3 extends over 14 amino acids. The germline V and J ends were trimmed by 7 bases and 9 bases, with 21 bases remaining between them.

This chain links TRBV5-1 with TRBJ2-1; D unresolved. Trimming removed 0 bases from V and 8 bases from J, with 12 bases in between. Per germline, CDR1 SGHRS and CDR2 YFSETQ. The CDR3 runs 14 residues. CDR3 coding DNA: TGCGCCAGCAGCTTGGAGAGCTTTGAAGATGAGCAGTTCTTC. It is translated as CASSLESFEDEQFF.

In its sample, this clonotype was seen many times. The chain has TRBV20-1 and TRBJ2-7, with 14 bases identical to TRBD2. CDR1 and CDR2 from the germline V gene are DFQATT and SNEGSKA (reference sequence). The ends lost 1 base at V and 5 bases at J; junction bases unmatched: 16. The CDR3 is 19 amino acids. The CDR3 DNA sequence: TGCAGTGCTAGAGGTGCCCACGGACTAGCGGGGGGCAGGAAGGACGAGCAGTACTTC. Translated: CSARGAHGLAGGRKDEQYF.

This clonotype occurred many times. The J gene is TRBJ2-1, the V gene TRBV25-1, with D perhaps matching TRBD1 (6 bases). In germline, CDR1 is MGHDK, CDR2 SYGVNS. This CDR3 has 15 amino acids. V lost 8 bases and J 4 bases, leaving 18 bases between the germline ends. The CDR3 DNA follows: TGTGCCAGCCGTCAAGGGGGAAGGGTTTACAATGAGCAGTTCTTC. It yields the protein CASRQGGRVYNEQFF.

Many counts were recorded for this clonotype. The chain recombines TRBV20-1 with TRBJ2-5; D may be TRBD2 (6 bases). This CDR3 contains 15 residues. Germline CDR1 is DFQATT and CDR2 is SNEGSKA (reference sequence). The ends were cut back, 0 bases at V and 5 bases at J, with 16 bases in the middle. The CDR3: CSARDLWPRGETQYF. In DNA, the CDR3 is TGCAGTGCTAGAGATCTGTGGCCCCGGGGGGAGACCCAGTACTTC.

This clonotype has at least ten counts. The J gene is TRBJ2-5, the V gene TRBV5-1; D is undetermined. V was pared by 4 bases and J by 3 bases, with 13 bases between. This CDR3 region has 14 residues. The germline gives CDR1 SGHRS, CDR2 YFSETQ. CDR3 sequence: CASSTSNRKETQYF. The CDR3 DNA reads TGCGCCAGCAGCACAAGTAATCGAAAAGAGACCCAGTACTTC.

Ten or more counts support this clonotype. The V call is TRBV5-1, the J call TRBJ1-1; TRBD1 matches at 8 bases. The germline CDR1 and CDR2 sequences are SGHRS and YFSETQ. CDR3 length: 13 amino acids. V dropped 7 bases and J dropped 3; count of bases not matched to a gene: 5. The CDR3 spells CASDRGGDTEAFF. CDR3 nucleotide sequence: TGCGCCAGCGACAGGGGAGGGGACACTGAAGCTTTCTTT.

This clonotype was recorded many times. The chain joins TRBV12-3 or TRBV12-4 to TRBJ2-3; the D gene could be TRBD1 or TRBD2 (5 bases each). CDR3 size: 15 residues. Trimming took 5 bases from V and 2 from J, leaving 14 bases between them. Here the CDR3 DNA reads TGTGCCAGCAGTCGAGGGGACCTACCCACAGATACGCAGTATTTT. This codes for CASSRGDLPTDTQYF.

This clonotype occurred many times. The chain joins TRBV3-1 to TRBJ2-3, with a weak D call TRBD2 (6 bases). Trimming took off 4 bases at V and 8 bases at J, with 13 bases between the two ends. This CDR3 region has 13 residues. Germline CDR1 is LGHDT and CDR2 is YNNKEL (reference sequence). The CDR3 coding sequence is TGTGCCAGCAGCCCCCGGGACTTTCCTACGCAGTATTTT. Translation: CASSPRDFPTQYF.

This clonotype was seen repeatedly, ten times or more. The V and J genes are TRBV24-1 and TRBJ2-5; the D gene could be TRBD1 or TRBD2 (5 bases each). Deletions cut 4 bases from V and 1 base from J, with 15 bases between. CDR3 length equals 16 residues. CDR1 and CDR2 from the germline V gene are KGHDR and SFDVKD. CDR3 nucleotide sequence: TGTGCCACCAGTGACCCTAATTACGGGGCCCAAGAGACCCAGTACTTC. The encoded protein is CATSDPNYGAQETQYF.

This clonotype was counted between two and nine times. V usage is TRBV4-1 and J usage is TRBJ2-5, with 9 bases lining up with TRBD1. Trimming took 4 bases from V and 4 from J; bases not matched to a gene: 7. Germline lookup yields CDR1 MGHRA and CDR2 YSYEKL. The CDR3 contains 15 residues. The CDR3 here is CASSRTGTGRETQYF. The CDR3 bases are TGCGCCAGCAGCCGCACCGGGACAGGGAGAGAGACCCAGTACTTC.

This clonotype showed up many times. This chain joins TRBV18 and TRBJ2-2, with 9 nucleotides matching TRBD2. The CDR3 extends over 16 amino acids. CDR1 is KGHSH and CDR2 is LQKENI in the germline V gene. The J segment lost 3 bases and the V segment lost 6 bases, leaving 8 bases of the junction unmatched. CDR3 sequence reads: CASSPVTSGHTGELFF. CDR3 DNA sequence: TGTGCCAGCTCTCCTGTGACTAGCGGCCACACCGGGGAGCTGTTTTTT.

This clonotype was seen many times. One end of the junction varies from germline; a read error may be responsible. This rearrangement joins TRBV3-1 to TRBJ2-7, with D unclear. CDR1 and CDR2 from the germline V gene are LGHDT and YNNKEL (reference sequence). The CDR3 covers 17 residues. The CDR3 nucleotides read TGTGCCAGCAGCCAAGATCAGGTATCAGGTGTCTCCCACGAGCAGTACTTC. Amino acids: CASSQDQVSGVSHEQYF.

This clonotype was recorded many times. Germline is not matched at one junction end, which may reflect a read error. The chain recombines TRBV12-3 or TRBV12-4 with TRBJ1-5; tentative D call: TRBD1 (6 bases). CDR3 length equals 11 residues. The CDR3 reads CASSFGGQILF. The DNA for the CDR3 is TGTGCCAGCAGTTTTGGTGGACAGATCCTTTTT.

This clonotype was recorded at least ten times. The chain couples TRBV15 to TRBJ2-1, with D perhaps given as TRBD1 or TRBD2 (5 bases each). The CDR3 is 16 amino acids. Trimming pared 1 base from V and 8 bases from J, leaving 18 bases between. The germline V gene has CDR1 LNHNV and CDR2 YYDKDF (reference sequence). The CDR3 DNA sequence: TGTGCCACCAGCAGAGGGGACCTTCCCGGGGTAGATGAGCAGTTCTTC. This sequence encodes CATSRGDLPGVDEQFF.

There are many counts of this clonotype. The chain is built from TRBV20-1 and TRBJ2-6; TRBD2 might be the D (5 bases). CDR3 length: 16 amino acids. V was shortened by 7 bases and J by 0 bases, with 16 bases between the two germline ends. Germline lookup yields CDR1 DFQATT and CDR2 SNEGSKA (reference sequence). In nucleotides, the CDR3 is TGCAGTGGTTCGGGCGGGCTCCTCTCTGGGGCCAACGTCCTGACTTTC. The encoded protein is CSGSGGLLSGANVLTF.

In this sample, this clonotype turned up many times. The chain couples TRBV6-5 to TRBJ1-4; D is unclear. Germline-derived CDR1 and CDR2 are MNHEY and SVGAGI. The CDR3 extends over 11 amino acids. Trimming took off 2 bases at V and 8 bases at J, with 3 bases between the two ends. CDR3 residues: CASSYREKLFF. CDR3 in DNA: TGTGCCAGCAGTTACAGGGAAAAACTGTTTTTT.

This clonotype occurred many times. The chain combines TRBV7-9 with TRBJ1-5, with no clear D. In germline, CDR1 is SEHNR, CDR2 FQNEAQ (reference sequence). CDR3 length: 13 amino acids. V shed 2 bases and J shed 7 bases, with 9 bases lying between them. This chain's CDR3 is CASSLNPGQPQHF. CDR3 DNA: TGTGCCAGCAGCTTAAACCCGGGACAGCCCCAGCATTTT.